The rows below give T cell receptor beta chains drawn from one sample of a study of control samples from healthy donors and cancer patients. The table came from immunoSEQ multiplex PCR; TCRdb's copy has only in-frame clones and leaves some out. The data hold approximately 230,000 clones, with around 80% observed a single time. Sequencing was performed on PBMCs. The receptor source for this set is a woman aged 55-70 years with lung cancer. Each CDR3 is given with its conserved first and last residue. The D gene is left open where the match is weak. Clone size is stated in some rows and not others, as once, few, many or a class when expanded.

D gene,clone size,V gene,J gene,CDR3 protein,CDR3 DNA
TRBD1,.,TRBV18,TRBJ1-5,CASSPVRPGGLNQPQHF,TGTGCCAGCTCACCAGTGCGCCCAGGGGGCCTCAATCAGCCCCAGCATTTT
TRBD2,.,TRBV15,TRBJ2-3,CATSRARTGGVDTQYF,TGTGCCACCAGCAGAGCTCGGACGGGAGGTGTAGATACGCAGTATTTT
.,.,TRBV5-1,TRBJ1-4,CASTSGGRTDEKLFF,TGCGCCAGCACCTCGGGGGGGCGGACGGATGAAAAACTGTTTTTT
TRBD2,.,TRBV2,TRBJ2-7,CASRAKGGLAGAAYEQYF,TGTGCCAGCAGGGCAAAGGGTGGGCTAGCGGGAGCGGCCTACGAGCAGTACTTC
TRBD1,.,TRBV6-1,TRBJ1-2,CASSEWMSGQGFYGYTF,TGTGCCAGCAGTGAATGGATGAGTGGACAGGGCTTCTATGGCTACACCTTC
TRBD2,.,TRBV5-5,TRBJ2-2,CASSLAGEGTGELFF,TGTGCCAGCAGCTTGGCCGGGGAGGGCACCGGGGAGCTGTTTTTT
TRBD2,few,TRBV5-4,TRBJ2-2,CASSLSTSGSLTGELFF,TGTGCCAGCAGCTTGTCGACTAGCGGGAGTCTCACCGGGGAGCTGTTTTTT
.,.,TRBV2,TRBJ1-2,CASSYSNYGYTF,TGTGCCAGCAGTTACAGTAACTATGGCTACACCTTC
.,.,TRBV18,TRBJ2-3,CASSPRQGNGDTQYF,TGTGCCAGCTCACCGAGGCAGGGGAATGGAGATACGCAGTATTTT
TRBD1,.,TRBV2,TRBJ1-2,CASRGTGQVGYTF,TGTGCCAGCAGGGGGACAGGGCAAGTAGGCTACACCTTC
TRBD2,.,TRBV2,TRBJ2-2,CASTSGSVTGELFF,TGTGCCAGCACTAGCGGGAGTGTTACCGGGGAGCTGTTTTTT
TRBD1,.,TRBV3-1/TRBV3-2,TRBJ1-2,CASSLPNTGGGGYTF,TGTGCCAGCAGCTTACCTAATACAGGGGGCGGAGGCTACACCTTC
.,.,TRBV2,TRBJ1-2,CASSEGGEDGYTF,TGTGCCAGCAGTGAAGGAGGGGAGGATGGCTACACCTTC
TRBD1,.,TRBV4-2,TRBJ2-7,CASSKSTGTGSYEQYF,TGTGCCAGCAGCAAATCAACCGGGACAGGTTCCTACGAGCAGTACTTC
TRBD1,.,TRBV2,TRBJ2-5,CARRTGQETQYF,TGTGCCAGAAGGACAGGCCAAGAGACCCAGTACTTC
TRBD1,.,TRBV11-2,TRBJ1-6,CASSVRGRRSYNSPLHF,TGTGCCAGCAGCGTTAGGGGGCGGAGGTCCTATAATTCACCCCTCCACTTT
.,.,TRBV28,TRBJ1-1,CASSSGRNTEAFF,TGTGCCAGCAGCTCGGGGCGGAACACTGAAGCTTTCTTT
TRBD1,.,TRBV29-1,TRBJ2-2,CSVGTGGGGELFF,TGCAGCGTTGGGACAGGGGGTGGCGGGGAGCTGTTTTTT
.,few,TRBV4-1,TRBJ1-4,CASSQEERSGPNEKLFF,TGCGCCAGCAGCCAAGAGGAACGGTCCGGGCCTAATGAAAAACTGTTTTTT
.,once,TRBV7-9,TRBJ1-2,CASSSGVGYTF,TGTGCCAGCAGCTCCGGTGTAGGCTACACCTTC
.,.,TRBV7-2,TRBJ1-2,CASSLDYSRFYGYTF,TGTGCCAGCAGCTTAGACTACAGCCGTTTCTATGGCTACACCTTC
.,.,TRBV5-1,TRBJ2-3,CASSSLTDTQYF,TGCGCCAGCAGCTCTCTGACAGATACGCAGTATTTT
.,.,TRBV5-1,TRBJ2-2,CASSSGASPAGELFF,TGCGCCAGCAGCTCAGGGGCAAGCCCCGCCGGGGAGCTGTTTTTT
TRBD1,once,TRBV19,TRBJ1-2,CASSPDDRAYNYGYTF,TGTGCCAGTAGTCCCGACGACAGGGCCTATAACTATGGCTACACCTTC
.,few,TRBV7-2,TRBJ1-1,CASSLIGGNTEAFF,TGTGCCAGCAGCTTAATCGGAGGAAACACTGAAGCTTTCTTT
TRBD2,.,TRBV5-1,TRBJ2-5,CASSDQWEGTQYF,TGCGCCAGCAGCGACCAGTGGGAGGGGACCCAGTACTTC
TRBD1,.,TRBV18,TRBJ1-6,CASSPRGTGDNSPLHF,TGTGCCAGCTCACCTAGAGGGACAGGGGATAATTCACCCCTCCACTTT
TRBD2,.,TRBV6-4,TRBJ2-3,CASSDRLAARDTQYF,TGTGCCAGCAGTGACCGACTAGCGGCGCGGGATACGCAGTATTTT
.,.,TRBV4-1,TRBJ1-5,CASRPSPARGNQPQHF,TGCGCCAGCAGACCCTCTCCGGCAAGGGGGAATCAGCCCCAGCATTTT
TRBD1,.,TRBV28,TRBJ2-4,CASSSSDRGYIQYF,TGTGCCAGCAGTTCGTCGGACAGGGGGTACATTCAGTACTTC
.,.,TRBV19,TRBJ1-4,CASSITTRGPGRKKLFF,TGTGCCAGTAGTATAACGACCCGAGGCCCCGGGAGGAAAAAACTGTTTTTT
.,few,TRBV6-5,TRBJ1-1,CASRDSGTEAFF,TGTGCCAGCAGAGACAGTGGGACTGAAGCTTTCTTT
.,.,TRBV18,TRBJ1-1,CASSPTYLWGTEAFF,TGTGCCAGCTCACCCACCTACCTTTGGGGCACTGAAGCTTTCTTT
.,.,TRBV5-4,TRBJ2-6,CASSFTGSGANVLTF,TGTGCCAGCAGCTTTACAGGGTCTGGGGCCAACGTCCTGACTTTC
.,.,TRBV15,TRBJ1-5,CATSRDKGHNQPQHF,TGTGCCACCAGCAGAGATAAAGGGCATAATCAGCCCCAGCATTTT
.,.,TRBV28,TRBJ2-6,CASTPRGTEGANVLTF,TGTGCCAGCACCCCTCGGGGAACGGAAGGGGCCAACGTCCTGACTTTC
.,once,TRBV7-3,TRBJ1-1,CASSLIQGNTEAFF,TGTGCCAGCAGCTTAATACAGGGGAACACTGAAGCTTTCTTT